This TCR beta chain was sequenced during a study of CD8+CD57+ T cells in acquired aplastic anemia. Study-wide background: The study obtained an average of roughly 2.9 ug of DNA from sorted CD4+ and CD8+ cells. As sequenced from healthy donors, CD4+ cells averaged roughly 11 million reads.

TCR beta VDJ and CDR3 profiles were obtained from a genomic DNA template. Each CDR3 protein is one row after TCRdb ran MiXCR on the reads. This sample carries more than 100,000 distinct CDR3 sequences, less than 45% of them seen once, and the ten largest clones take 7.5% to 9.5%. Broader study findings: Patients were compared with controls for CD8+ Simpson's diversity, and no significant difference emerged. In common between the patients and the controls were approximately 30 CD8+ CDR3 sequences.

This clonotype was picked up many times. The antigen is undetermined. Trimming shortened V by 9 bases and J by 0 bases, and 11 bases separated the two germline ends. The CDR3 runs to 13 residues. CDR1 and CDR2 (germline): MNHNS, SASEGT. The V gene is TRBV6-1, the J gene TRBJ1-2; a weak D match, TRBD1 (5 bases). The TCR was taken from a human donor in good health, serving as a control. Source material: sorted CD4+, CD8+, or CD8+CD57+ T cells (not recorded which) from PBMCs. The CDR3 coding sequence is TGTGCCAGGGGGGGAGGGGCTAACTATGGCTACACCTTC. As protein: CARGGGANYGYTF.